There are a few counts of the clone carrying this TCR beta chain. Its antigen is as yet unknown. The CDR3 sequence is 15 residues long. CDR1 and CDR2 from the germline V gene are SGHAT and FQNNGV. Trimming removed 2 bases from V and 0 bases from J; junction bases left unmatched: 2. The sample originates from a study of T cells after yellow fever vaccination. Synthesis of TCR cDNA relied on 5'RACE template switching, which attached a universal primer site and UMIs. From the 5' RACE reads, TCRdb called clonotypes with MiXCR, one entry per CDR3 protein. Found here are some 320,000 distinct CDR3 sequences, about 10% of them singletons; the top ten hold under 4%. Study-level points and caveats: Although most clonotypes did not, a small share appeared in both CD4 and CD8 compartments. Weaker, the secondary response peaked sooner, at day 5 versus 15. In post-booster samples, most primary-vaccination clones reappeared (about 95% CD4, approximately 91% CD8).

This TCR derives from a man aged 18 to 29 who received the YFV17D yellow fever vaccine. Sequencing was performed on CD4+ T cells sorted from PBMCs, taken 45 days after the yellow fever booster vaccination. The chain joins TRBV11-2 to TRBJ2-5, with TRBD1 identical over 8 bases. CDR3 DNA: TGTGCCAGCAGCTTAAACAGGGGGTACCAAGAGACCCAGTACTTC. Translation: CASSLNRGYQETQYF.